Shown below are 21 T cell receptor beta chains from a single sample sequenced in a study of blood T cell repertoires in COVID-19. Clones were read by immunoSEQ multiplex PCR, and TCRdb kept only the in-frame ones, dropping some. The table lists about 49,000 clones, 75% to 90% of them singletons. The sequenced sample was peripheral blood. These receptor sequences come from a human donor in a cohort sampled during active COVID-19.

Only one count was recorded for this clone. V is TRBV24-1 and J is TRBJ1-2; D not certain. V shed 5 bases and J shed 6 bases, with 12 bases lying between them. The CDR3 has 13 amino acids. Germline V gene lookup returns CDR1 KGHDR and CDR2 SFDVKD. The CDR3 region has the DNA TGTGCCACCAGTGCGGGAAGGTCGGATGGCTACACCTTC. It yields the protein CATSAGRSDGYTF.

This chain joins TRBV5-8 and TRBJ1-1, with TRBD1 matching 7 bases. Per germline, CDR1 SGHTS and CDR2 YDEGEE. J lost 0 bases, V lost 4 bases, and 6 bases had no gene match. This CDR3 is 15 amino acids long. The CDR3 DNA follows: TGTGCCAGCAGCCCCACAGGGGACATGAACACTGAAGCTTTCTTT. It translates to CASSPTGDMNTEAFF.

The rearrangement uses TRBV5-1 and TRBJ1-1, with D perhaps matching TRBD1 (5 bases). The V end was cut by 5 bases, the J end by 3 bases, with 11 bases between. This CDR3 has 13 residues. The germline gives CDR1 SGHRS, CDR2 YFSETQ. The CDR3 loop is CASSWGADTEAFF. The CDR3 nucleotides are TGCGCCAGCAGTTGGGGCGCGGACACTGAAGCTTTCTTT.

The chain recombines TRBV3-1 (or the pseudogene TRBV3-2) with TRBJ1-2; D not resolved. CDR3 length: 12 residues. Deletions cut 5 bases from V and 8 bases from J, with 12 bases between. CDR1 is LGHDT and CDR2 is YNNKEL in the germline V gene (reference sequence). The CDR3 spells CASSYREKGYTF. The CDR3 coding sequence is TGTGCCAGCAGCTACCGGGAAAAGGGCTACACCTTC.

The chain is built from TRBV30 and TRBJ1-2, with TRBD1 matching over 8 bases. This CDR3 has 13 amino acids. Germline lookup yields CDR1 GTSNPN and CDR2 SVGIG (reference sequence). Trimming removed 5 bases from V and 7 bases from J; junction bases left unmatched: 9. The CDR3 sequence is CAWSYGQGAGYTF. The CDR3 DNA is TGTGCCTGGTCTTACGGACAGGGAGCTGGCTACACCTTC.

This chain's CDR3 is CASSPTGDGYGYTF. The CDR3 bases are TGTGCCAGCAGCCCGACAGGGGACGGCTATGGCTACACCTTC. V usage is TRBV11-2 and J usage is TRBJ1-2; 8 bases fit TRBD1. CDR3 length: 14 amino acids. Germline V gene lookup returns CDR1 SGHAT and CDR2 FQNNGV. V trimming: 5 bases; J trimming: 4 bases; junction bases outside the gene matches: 6.

This clone showed up just a few times. V usage is TRBV6-2 or TRBV6-3 and J usage is TRBJ2-7; 9 bases map to TRBD2. With V trimmed by 0 bases and J by 7 bases, 19 bases remained unmatched. The CDR3 spans 19 residues. Germline CDR1 reads MNHEY; CDR2 reads SVGEGT. This CDR3 reads CASSYSKASGALLLLEQYF. CDR3 in DNA: TGTGCCAGCAGTTACTCGAAGGCTAGCGGGGCGCTTCTACTCTTGGAGCAGTACTTC.

The chain joins TRBV5-1 to TRBJ1-1, with a tentative D call TRBD1 (5 bases). Trimming removed 1 base from V and 0 bases from J, with 10 bases in between. The CDR3 loop spans 15 amino acids. Germline loops: CDR1 SGHRS, CDR2 YFSETQ. CDR3 nucleotides: TGCGCCAGCAGCTTGCCCACAGGAGTGAACACTGAAGCTTTCTTT. Its translation: CASSLPTGVNTEAFF.

A single count supports this clone. This rearrangement joins TRBV5-1 to TRBJ1-4; a possible D gene is TRBD1 (6 bases). Trimming pared 0 bases from V and 3 bases from J, leaving 9 bases between. This CDR3 has 15 residues. Germline assignment: CDR1 SGHRS and CDR2 YFSETQ. This CDR3 is CASSLDRTANEKLFF. For the CDR3, the DNA is TGCGCCAGCAGCTTGGACAGGACAGCTAATGAAAAACTGTTTTTT.

The chain has TRBV5-1 and TRBJ1-1; tentatively, D is TRBD1 (5 bases). Trimming took 7 bases from V and 1 from J, leaving 14 bases between them. Germline V CDR1 and CDR2: SGHRS, YFSETQ. This CDR3 is 14 amino acids long. Here the CDR3 DNA reads TGCGCCAGCCATATTGACGGGGGGAACACTGAAGCTTTCTTT. Its protein product is CASHIDGGNTEAFF.

This chain links TRBV28 with TRBJ2-1; D perhaps matches TRBD2 (7 bases). V was trimmed by 4 bases and J by 3 bases, leaving 13 bases between them. This CDR3 has 15 residues. Germline-derived CDR1 and CDR2 are MDHEN and SYDVKM. Here the CDR3 DNA reads TGTGCCAGCAGTTCGGGGGGCCTCCTCTACAATGAGCAGTTCTTC. Protein product: CASSSGGLLYNEQFF.

This chain uses TRBV9 with TRBJ1-3; 9 bases are a match to TRBD1. The CDR3 is made up of 14 amino acids. The V gene end was trimmed by 3 bases and the J gene end by 6 bases; junction bases not matched to a gene: 4. Germline V gene data show CDR1 as SGDLS and CDR2 as YYNGEE. Written as DNA, the CDR3 is TGTGCCAGCAGCGCAAGGGACAGGGTAAACACCATATATTTT. This gives the protein CASSARDRVNTIYF.

V is TRBV19 and J is TRBJ1-5, with 10 bases matching TRBD1. V dropped 4 bases and J dropped 2; count of bases not matched to a gene: 8. The V gene's germline CDR1 is LNHDA and CDR2 SQIVND (reference sequence). This CDR3 contains 17 residues. The CDR3 reads CASSKPLTGGGNQPQHF. CDR3 in DNA: TGTGCCAGTAGTAAACCCCTGACAGGGGGCGGCAATCAGCCCCAGCATTTT.

The J gene is TRBJ1-1, the V gene TRBV12-3 or TRBV12-4; D is unresolved. The CDR3 is made up of 11 amino acids. The ends were cut back, 7 bases at V and 1 base at J, with 4 bases in the middle. This chain's CDR3 is CASTSNTEAFF. The CDR3 region has the DNA TGTGCCAGCACCTCGAACACTGAAGCTTTCTTT.

There are a few counts of this clone. The rearrangement links TRBV7-2 to TRBJ1-6; perhaps TRBD1 as D (5 bases). From germline, CDR1 is SGHTA and CDR2 FQGNSA. This CDR3 has 13 residues. V gave up 6 bases and J gave up 10 bases, with 13 bases separating them. The chain's CDR3 is CASRAGQGSPLHF. Here the CDR3 DNA reads TGTGCCAGCAGGGCAGGGCAGGGCTCACCCCTCCACTTT.

This clone was seen once. This chain links TRBV4-3 with TRBJ2-3; D unclear. The CDR3 sequence is 15 residues long. V lost 0 bases and J lost 1, with 8 bases in between. Germline-derived CDR1 and CDR2 are LGHNA and YSLEER. The CDR3 DNA follows: TGCGCCAGCAGCCAAGATTTGGCAGGCACAGATACGCAGTATTTT. As protein: CASSQDLAGTDTQYF.

The chain recombines TRBV7-9 with TRBJ1-4; 10 bases align to TRBD1. CDR3 length equals 18 residues. Germline V CDR1 and CDR2: SEHNR, FQNEAQ (reference sequence). V dropped 4 bases and J dropped 3; count of bases not matched to a gene: 11. CDR3 nucleotide sequence: TGTGCCAGCAGCTGGGGCCGGGACAGGGGTAGCCCTAATGAAAAACTGTTTTTT. Protein product: CASSWGRDRGSPNEKLFF.

CDR3 region: CASTTGLTSPLHF. DNA for the CDR3: TGTGCCAGCACGACCGGGTTGACTTCACCCCTCCACTTT. This chain uses TRBV9 with TRBJ1-6; the D is unclear. CDR3 length: 13 residues. Germline V CDR1 and CDR2: SGDLS, YYNGEE. Trimming took off 6 bases at V and 9 bases at J, with 13 bases between the two ends.

The V call is TRBV10-3, the J call TRBJ1-2, with D tentatively TRBD1 (5 bases). V dropped 10 bases and J dropped 3 bases, with 15 bases sitting between them. This CDR3 spans 13 amino acids. The germline gives CDR1 ENHRY, CDR2 SYGVKD. CDR3 DNA: TGTGCCAGCGCAGGGCGTGGGGACTATGGCTACACCTTC. Translated, it gives CASAGRGDYGYTF.

V usage is TRBV3-1 (or the pseudogene TRBV3-2) and J usage is TRBJ1-2, with D unresolved. V was trimmed by 4 bases and J by 5 bases, leaving 17 bases between them. The CDR3 is 15 amino acids. Per the germline V gene, CDR1 is LGHDT and CDR2 is YNNKEL (reference sequence). In DNA form, the CDR3 reads TGTGCCAGCAGCCCATCCCGGGTCCCTTTGTATGGCTACACCTTC. Its translation: CASSPSRVPLYGYTF.

The CDR3 sequence is CASRPWTRQGDYEQYF. DNA for the CDR3: TGTGCCAGCAGGCCCTGGACCCGACAGGGGGACTACGAGCAGTACTTC. J is TRBJ2-7 and V is TRBV5-6, with 9 bases fitting TRBD1. With V trimmed by 5 bases and J by 3 bases, 12 bases remained unmatched. CDR1 is SGHDT and CDR2 is YYEEEE in the germline V gene. The CDR3 runs 16 residues.